The clone carrying this T cell receptor (beta chain) has a handful of counts. As yet, its antigen is unknown. The source of the sample is a study of cytomegalovirus exposure and HLA in healthy donors. Nominally healthy donors were sampled, though unrecorded immune exposures were likely. Primers for the PCR totalled 60 Vbeta and 13 Jbeta. Profiling relied on immunoSEQ multiplex PCR, and the TCRdb table lists in-frame clones only, not all of them. The top ten clones hold 2% to 2.5% of a sample with about 98,000 clones, more than 60% of them seen once. Germline V gene lookup returns CDR1 SNHLY and CDR2 FYNNEI. This CDR3 contains 13 residues. V was pared by 6 bases and J by 5 bases, with 11 bases between. Findings of the study overall: A later analysis, which compared TCR beta chains of equal frequency, found the HLA-associated ones more clonally expanded. Association of fewer than 20,000 TCR beta sequences with HLA alleles was found at 0.05 false discovery rate in a later analysis. Sequencing likely caused a cluster of highly shared sequence variants.

The TCR comes from a man aged 45-65 years in good health and CMV-seronegative. The chain links TRBV2 to TRBJ2-1; weak D call: TRBD1 (5 bases). Input material: PBMCs. CDR3 coding DNA: TGTGCCAGCAGAAGACAGCCCGACAATGAGCAGTTCTTC. Protein product: CASRRQPDNEQFF.